These 5 T cell receptor beta chains were sequenced from one sample in a study of cytomegalovirus exposure and HLA in healthy donors. The PCR was carried out with 60 Vbeta primers and 13 Jbeta primers. Libraries were prepared by immunoSEQ multiplex PCR; TCRdb keeps only in-frame clonotypes and omits some of them. In the table there are 200,000 to 250,000 clones, 70% to 90% of which are singletons. Source material: PBMCs. The source is a human donor in good health.

This clone was counted a single time. The rearrangement links TRBV14 to TRBJ2-2; 7 nucleotides align to TRBD1. Germline V gives CDR1 SGHDN, CDR2 FVKESK. V lost 5 bases, J lost 4 bases, and 13 bases stayed unmatched. The CDR3 has 17 residues. This CDR3 reads CASSFSNRGPFTGELFF. CDR3 coding DNA: TGTGCCAGCAGCTTTAGCAACAGGGGACCCTTCACCGGGGAGCTGTTTTTT.

The count of this clone is one. The V gene is TRBV7-9, the J gene TRBJ2-3; 12 nucleotides agree with TRBD2. Germline assignment: CDR1 SEHNR and CDR2 FQNEAQ (reference sequence). Trimming cost V 1 base and J 6 bases; bases outside gene matches: 14. This CDR3 region has 19 residues. This CDR3 reads CASSLVGSLAGGPRDTQYF. The CDR3 bases are TGTGCCAGCAGCTTAGTCGGTAGTCTAGCGGGAGGGCCCCGCGATACGCAGTATTTT.

V is TRBV6-1 and J is TRBJ1-3; D gene uncertain. Germline V CDR1 and CDR2: MNHNS, SASEGT. The V end was cut by 0 bases, the J end by 1 base, with 10 bases between. This CDR3 has 16 residues. The CDR3 here is CASSEAVGLSGNTIYF. CDR3 sequence (DNA): TGTGCCAGCAGTGAAGCAGTCGGTCTATCTGGAAACACCATATATTTT.

This clone came up a few times. The chain uses TRBV20-1 and TRBJ2-5; no clear D. V was cut by 5 bases and J by 5 bases, with 9 bases left in between. Per the germline V gene, CDR1 is DFQATT and CDR2 is SNEGSKA (reference sequence). This CDR3 has 11 amino acids. The CDR3 region is CSAQQRETQYF. The DNA for the CDR3 is TGCAGTGCTCAGCAGAGGGAGACCCAGTACTTC.

This clone was counted only a few times. This rearrangement joins TRBV21-1 to TRBJ2-6; TRBD2, the D gene given by the table, was not confirmed from the DNA. TRBV21-1 is flagged as a pseudogene. This CDR3 region has 19 residues. CDR3 protein: CASSKRKAGGIFGANVLTF. Here the CDR3 DNA reads TGTGCCAGCAGCAAAAGGAAAGCGGGAGGAATATTTGGGGCCAACGTCCTGACTTTC.